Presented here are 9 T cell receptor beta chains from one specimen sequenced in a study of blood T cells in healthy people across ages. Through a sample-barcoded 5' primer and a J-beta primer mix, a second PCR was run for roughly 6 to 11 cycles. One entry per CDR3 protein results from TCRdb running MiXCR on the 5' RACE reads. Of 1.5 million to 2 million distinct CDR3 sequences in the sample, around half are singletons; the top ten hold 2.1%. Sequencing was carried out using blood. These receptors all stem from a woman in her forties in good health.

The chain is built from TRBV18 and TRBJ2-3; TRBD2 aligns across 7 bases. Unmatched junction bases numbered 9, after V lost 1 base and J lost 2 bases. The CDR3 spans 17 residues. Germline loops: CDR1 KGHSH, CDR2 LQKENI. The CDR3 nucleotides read TGTGCCAGCTCACCACTAACCAGCGGGAATCCCACAGATACGCAGTATTTT. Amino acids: CASSPLTSGNPTDTQYF. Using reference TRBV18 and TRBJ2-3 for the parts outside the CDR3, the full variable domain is NAGVMQNPRHLVRRRGQEARLRCSPMKGHSHVYWYRQLPEEGLKFMVYLQKENIIDESGMPKERFSAEFPKEGPSILRIQQVVRGDSAAYFCASSPLTSGNPTDTQYFGPGTRLTVL.

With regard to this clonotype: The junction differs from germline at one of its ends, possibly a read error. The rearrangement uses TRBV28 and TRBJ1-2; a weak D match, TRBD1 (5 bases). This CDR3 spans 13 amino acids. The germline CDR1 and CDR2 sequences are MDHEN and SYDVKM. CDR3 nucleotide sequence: TGTGCCAGCAGCACCGGGACCGTCTATGGCTGCACCTTC. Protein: CASSTGTVYGCTF.

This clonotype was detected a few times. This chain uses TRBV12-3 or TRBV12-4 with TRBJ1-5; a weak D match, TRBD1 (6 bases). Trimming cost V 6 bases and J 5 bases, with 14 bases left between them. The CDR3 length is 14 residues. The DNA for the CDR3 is TGTGCCAGCAGCCAGGGGCGAAGGGATCAGCCCCAGCATTTT. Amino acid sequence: CASSQGRRDQPQHF.

The CDR3 loop is CASSLISAGYTF. CDR3 nucleotide sequence: TGTGCCAGCAGTTTAATCAGTGCTGGCTACACCTTC. The chain has TRBV12-3 or TRBV12-4 and TRBJ1-2; no definite D call. The CDR3 length is 12 residues. V lost 2 bases and J lost 7, with 8 bases in between.

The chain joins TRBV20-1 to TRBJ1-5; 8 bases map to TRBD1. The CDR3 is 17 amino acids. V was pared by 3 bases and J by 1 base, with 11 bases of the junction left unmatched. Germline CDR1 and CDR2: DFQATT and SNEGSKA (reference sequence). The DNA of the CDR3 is TGCAGTGCTAGTCCTCTTGGACAGGGTCGAAGCAATCAGCCCCAGCATTTT. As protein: CSASPLGQGRSNQPQHF.

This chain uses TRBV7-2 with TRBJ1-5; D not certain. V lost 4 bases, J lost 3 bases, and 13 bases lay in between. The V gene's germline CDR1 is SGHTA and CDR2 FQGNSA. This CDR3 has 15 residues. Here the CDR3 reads CASSYDGQNNQPQHF. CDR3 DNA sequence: TGTGCCAGCAGCTATGACGGGCAGAACAATCAGCCCCAGCATTTT.

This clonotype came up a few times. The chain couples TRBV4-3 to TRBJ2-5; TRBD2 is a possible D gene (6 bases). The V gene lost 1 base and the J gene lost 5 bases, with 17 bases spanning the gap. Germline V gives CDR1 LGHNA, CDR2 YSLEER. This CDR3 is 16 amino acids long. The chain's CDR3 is CASSQGGEAEEETQYF. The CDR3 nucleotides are TGCGCCAGCAGCCAAGGGGGGGAAGCGGAAGAGGAGACCCAGTACTTC.

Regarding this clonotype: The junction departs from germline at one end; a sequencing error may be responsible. CDR3 coding DNA: TGTGCCAGCGGCGTAGCGGGTCACCTCACAGATACGCAGTATTTT. Amino acid sequence: CASGVAGHLTDTQYF. The chain carries TRBV9 and TRBJ2-3, with 7 bases matching TRBD2. The germline CDR1 and CDR2 sequences are SGDLS and YYNGEE. This CDR3 contains 15 residues.

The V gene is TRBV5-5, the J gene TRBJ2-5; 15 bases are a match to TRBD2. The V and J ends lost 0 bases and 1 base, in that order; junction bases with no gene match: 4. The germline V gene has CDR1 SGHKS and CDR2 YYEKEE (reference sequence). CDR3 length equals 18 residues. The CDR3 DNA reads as TGTGCCAGCAGCTTGGGAGGACTAGCGGGGGGGCCCCAAGAGACCCAGTACTTC. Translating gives CASSLGGLAGGPQETQYF.